The sequence of this TCR beta chain was determined in a study of T-cell memory formation after mild COVID-19. Background on the study: Clustering of TCRs was largely donor specific.

On this clonotype: Its antigen is as yet unknown.

Trimming shortened V by 0 bases and J by 6 bases, and 7 bases separated the two germline ends. Germline CDR1 and CDR2: SGDLS and YYNGEE. The CDR3 covers 14 residues. Study findings and constraints: Memory cells collected pre-infection included some clones that later responded, suggesting cross-reactive memory joined.

TCRdb passed the 5' RACE reads through MiXCR, listing each CDR3 protein once. This sample has some 100,000 distinct CDR3 sequences; approximately 12% occur once, and the top ten carry approximately 40%. The origin of this receptor is a man aged 18 to 30 who had mild COVID-19 (a few samples of this study predate the infection). Cell type and time point are not known. Sequences were obtained from PBMCs or a T cell subset sorted from them (not recorded which). The V and J genes are TRBV9 and TRBJ1-6, with unresolved D. The chain's CDR3 is CASSVVSANSPLHF. CDR3 nucleotide sequence: TGTGCCAGCAGCGTAGTGTCAGCTAATTCACCCCTCCACTTT.